Shown below are 26 T cell receptor beta chains from a single sample sequenced in a study of patients and donors after allogeneic stem cell transplantation. TCRdb independently ran MiXCR on the RT-PCR reads; one entry per CDR3 protein. This sample has approximately 210,000 distinct CDR3 sequences, with around 41% found just once. Sequencing was done on a sample of blood, either unsorted or a sorted T cell fraction (not recorded which). Every receptor here comes from a human donor who was either an allogeneic HSCT recipient or a stem cell or donor lymphocyte infusion donor (not recorded which). It is not recorded whose cells these are; they may come from a transplant donor.

Comments on this clonotype: At one boundary the junction diverges from the germline segment, which might be a read error. V and J are TRBV27 and TRBJ1-2, with TRBD1 identical over 10 bases. Germline loops: CDR1 MNHEY, CDR2 SMNVEV (reference sequence). The CDR3 sequence is 17 residues long. The CDR3 reads CASSLYPSTGGNYGYIF. In nucleotides, the CDR3 is TGTGCCAGCAGTTTATACCCCTCGACAGGGGGCAACTATGGCTACATCTTC.

This clonotype came up a few times. The chain recombines TRBV29-1 with TRBJ2-1; D remains unclear. The V gene's germline CDR1 is SQVTM and CDR2 ANQGSEA. The CDR3 is made up of 11 amino acids. The V end lost 1 base, the J end lost 8 bases, and 6 bases lay between the germline ends. CDR3 sequence: CSVEAWHEQFF. Written as DNA, the CDR3 is TGCAGCGTTGAAGCTTGGCATGAGCAGTTCTTC.

This clonotype was detected only a few times. This sequence joins TRBV7-9 and TRBJ2-1; the match to TRBD2 covers 11 bases. J lost 6 bases, V lost 1 base, and 5 bases had no gene match. CDR3 length: 16 residues. The germline CDR1 and CDR2 sequences are SEHNR and FQNEAQ (reference sequence). Here the CDR3 DNA reads TGTGCCAGCAGCTTAGATGTTGGACTAGCGGGCAATGAGCAGTTCTTC. This translates into CASSLDVGLAGNEQFF. Full variable domain (remainder filled in from reference TRBV7-9 and TRBJ2-1): DTGVSQNPRHKITKRGQNVTFRCDPISEHNRLYWYRQTLGQGPEFLTYFQNEAQLEKSRLLSDRFSAERPKGSFSTLEIQRTEQGDSAMYLCASSLDVGLAGNEQFFGPGTRLTVL.

The chain joins TRBV7-9 to TRBJ1-1; 9 bases align to TRBD1. Germline V gene data show CDR1 as SEHNR and CDR2 as FQNEAQ (reference sequence). V shed 3 bases, J shed 5 bases, and the junction held 7 bases outside the gene matches. The CDR3 covers 15 residues. CDR3 amino acids: CASSFLTGGYTEAFF. The DNA for the CDR3 is TGTGCCAGCAGCTTCCTTACAGGGGGCTATACTGAAGCTTTCTTT.

The chain is built from TRBV14 and TRBJ2-1; 9 nucleotides match TRBD2. Trimming at V came to 0 bases and at J to 13 bases, leaving 10 bases not matched to a gene. The CDR3 extends over 15 amino acids. The germline CDR1 and CDR2 sequences are SGHDN and FVKESK. In DNA form, the CDR3 reads TGTGCCAGCAGCCAAGATTTCCTTGCGCGGGAGGGCCAGTTCTTC. It specifies CASSQDFLAREGQFF.

The chain has TRBV5-1 and TRBJ2-1, with TRBD2 as a possible D gene (6 bases). From germline, CDR1 is SGHRS and CDR2 YFSETQ. The CDR3 covers 14 residues. V dropped 6 bases and J dropped 4 bases, with 14 bases sitting between them. For the CDR3, the DNA is TGCGCCAGCAACGTCGGTAGCGGATACAATGAGCAGTTCTTC. This gives the protein CASNVGSGYNEQFF.

V is TRBV2 and J is TRBJ1-4; 9 bases match TRBD1. The CDR3 consists of 15 residues. Trimming removed 3 bases from V and 8 bases from J; junction bases left unmatched: 7. Germline loops: CDR1 SNHLY, CDR2 FYNNEI. The CDR3 DNA follows: TGTGCCAGCAGTGAGACTGGACAGGGGATGGAAAAACTGTTTTTT. Translation: CASSETGQGMEKLFF. Variable domain in full (rest from reference TRBV2 and TRBJ1-4): EPEVTQTPSHQVTQMGQEVILRCVPISNHLYFYWYRQILGQKVEFLVSFYNNEISEKSEIFDDQFSVERPDGSNFTLKIRSTKLEDSAMYFCASSETGQGMEKLFFGSGTQLSVL.

The gene calls are TRBV6-5 and TRBJ2-7; TRBD2 might be the D (6 bases). The CDR3 runs 14 residues. V gave up 0 bases and J gave up 3 bases, with 9 bases separating them. The germline gives CDR1 MNHEY, CDR2 SVGAGI. The CDR3 spells CASSYSGGNYEQYF. CDR3 nucleotides: TGTGCCAGCAGTTACTCGGGAGGCAACTACGAGCAGTACTTC.

The chain employs TRBV28 and TRBJ1-2; D is uncertain. Per germline, CDR1 MDHEN and CDR2 SYDVKM. CDR3 length: 13 amino acids. Trimming took off 1 base at V and 2 bases at J, with 5 bases between the two ends. This CDR3 reads CASSLSENYGYTF. The CDR3 nucleotides are TGTGCCAGCAGTTTATCGGAAAACTATGGCTACACCTTC.

A few counts support this clonotype. The chain couples TRBV25-1 to TRBJ1-5; D uncertain. This CDR3 has 13 residues. Germline CDR1 and CDR2: MGHDK and SYGVNS. V was trimmed by 0 bases and J by 7 bases, leaving 7 bases between them. CDR3 region: CASSEYGNQPQHF. For the CDR3, the DNA is TGTGCCAGCAGTGAATACGGAAACCAGCCCCAGCATTTT.

This clonotype was seen only a few times. This rearrangement joins TRBV12-3 or TRBV12-4 to TRBJ1-2, with a possible D match to TRBD1 (5 bases). With 6 bases removed from V and 5 bases from J, the gap between germline ends came to 16 bases. This CDR3 has 14 amino acids. CDR3: CASRGTGARYGYTF. The DNA for the CDR3 is TGTGCCAGCAGGGGAACAGGAGCTAGGTATGGCTACACCTTC.

The rearrangement joins TRBV24-1 to TRBJ2-3; D is unresolved. The germline V gene encodes CDR1 KGHDR and CDR2 SFDVKD. The CDR3 is 12 amino acids. The ends were cut back, 3 bases at V and 8 bases at J, with 8 bases in the middle. The chain's CDR3 is CATSDQLSTQYF. CDR3 DNA sequence: TGTGCCACCAGTGATCAATTATCTACGCAGTATTTT.

The chain joins TRBV10-3 to TRBJ1-2; 8 bases align to TRBD1. This CDR3 is 13 amino acids long. Per germline, CDR1 ENHRY and CDR2 SYGVKD. The J segment lost 5 bases and the V segment lost 3 bases, leaving 2 bases of the junction unmatched. CDR3 in DNA: TGTGCCATCAGTGAACGACAGGGGTATGGCTACACCTTC. This encodes CAISERQGYGYTF.

Only a few counts were recorded for this clonotype. This sequence joins TRBV18 and TRBJ1-2; 10 bases are a match to TRBD1. This CDR3 is 16 amino acids long. V trimming: 3 bases; J trimming: 5 bases; junction bases outside the gene matches: 9. Germline V gene sequence: CDR1 KGHSH, CDR2 LQKENI. Here the CDR3 reads CASSPVDRGRQYGYTF. The CDR3 region has the DNA TGTGCCAGCTCACCCGTGGACAGGGGGAGACAGTATGGCTACACCTTC.

In its sample, this clonotype was seen once. The J gene is TRBJ2-1, the V gene TRBV12-3 or TRBV12-4; 11 bases are a match to TRBD2. V shed 6 bases and J 7 bases; nucleotides not matched to a gene: 8. The CDR3 runs 15 residues. CDR3 in amino acids: CASSLRLAGKNEQFF. The CDR3 DNA sequence: TGTGCCAGCAGCCTAAGACTAGCGGGAAAAAATGAGCAGTTCTTC.

This chain uses TRBV11-1 with TRBJ2-1; 9 bases are a match to TRBD2. The J segment lost 6 bases and the V segment lost 1 base, leaving 7 bases of the junction unmatched. The CDR3 is 16 residues long. Germline values: CDR1 SGHAT, CDR2 FQDESV (reference sequence). The CDR3 nucleotides read TGTGCCAGCAGCTTAGAGGCGGGAGGGCCTTTCAATGAGCAGTTCTTC. Translation gives CASSLEAGGPFNEQFF.

V is TRBV7-2 and J is TRBJ1-5, with D hard to call. The V and J ends lost 4 bases and 3 bases respectively, with 13 bases between them. The CDR3 covers 15 residues. In germline, CDR1 is SGHTA, CDR2 FQGNSA. Here the CDR3 DNA reads TGTGCCAGCAGCTCCCGCCCGATTTTCAATCAGCCCCAGCATTTT. It encodes CASSSRPIFNQPQHF.

This clonotype has more than one count but fewer than ten. CDR3 protein: CASSLGTWDEQFF. CDR3 DNA sequence: TGTGCCAGCAGCTTAGGTACATGGGATGAGCAGTTCTTC. The chain employs TRBV11-2 and TRBJ2-1; the D is unclear. The V end lost 1 base, the J end lost 8 bases, and 9 bases lay between the germline ends. CDR1 is SGHAT, CDR2 FQNNGV, per germline. The CDR3 has 13 residues.

V usage is TRBV12-3 or TRBV12-4 and J usage is TRBJ2-2; D unresolved. This CDR3 is 18 amino acids long. V lost 6 bases, J lost 0 bases, and 20 bases lay in between. CDR3 bases: TGTGCCAGCAGCACCCCCCTGCGGATAGAGTCGAACACCGGGGAGCTGTTTTTT. Its translation: CASSTPLRIESNTGELFF.

This clonotype was detected only a few times. This rearrangement joins TRBV7-9 to TRBJ2-7; no clear D. The CDR3 runs 14 residues. CDR1 is SEHNR and CDR2 is FQNEAQ in the germline V gene (reference sequence). Trimming left V 1 base short and J 4 bases short, with 11 bases between. The CDR3 protein is CASSLDVRPYEQYF. The DNA of the CDR3 is TGTGCCAGCAGCTTAGACGTGAGACCGTACGAGCAGTACTTC.

J is TRBJ1-5 and V is TRBV24-1; 7 bases align to TRBD1. Germline trimming cut 4 bases from V and 4 bases from J; bases unmatched to any gene: 12. This CDR3 has 17 amino acids. The V gene's germline CDR1 is KGHDR and CDR2 SFDVKD. Here the CDR3 reads CATSEKPAGGWNQPQHF. Here the CDR3 DNA reads TGTGCCACCAGTGAAAAACCGGCAGGGGGATGGAATCAGCCCCAGCATTTT.

This clonotype appeared a few times. The gene calls are TRBV11-3 and TRBJ2-2, with 8 bases aligning to TRBD2. The CDR3 is made up of 16 amino acids. The V gene end was trimmed by 5 bases and the J gene end by 3 bases; junction bases not matched to a gene: 8. Germline V lookup: CDR1 SGHNT, CDR2 YENEEA. The DNA of the CDR3 is TGTGCCAGCAGCGAACAACTAGCGGCCCACACCGGGGAGCTGTTTTTT. Its translation is CASSEQLAAHTGELFF.

This clonotype showed up just a few times. The V and J genes are TRBV6-5 and TRBJ2-2; 7 bases align to TRBD2. The CDR3 runs to 14 residues. Germline V CDR1 and CDR2: MNHEY, SVGAGI. Germline trimming cut 2 bases from V and 8 bases from J; bases unmatched to any gene: 5. CDR3 amino acids: CASSYRTSSGELFF. The DNA for the CDR3 is TGTGCCAGCAGTTACAGGACTAGTTCGGGGGAGCTGTTTTTT.

This clonotype occurred once. The rearrangement uses TRBV4-3 and TRBJ2-5; no reliable D call. V dropped 0 bases and J dropped 5 bases, with 10 bases sitting between them. Germline V gene data show CDR1 as LGHNA and CDR2 as YSLEER. The CDR3 is 14 amino acids. This CDR3 is CASSQDWAKETQYF. CDR3 DNA sequence: TGCGCCAGCAGCCAAGATTGGGCGAAGGAGACCCAGTACTTC.

This chain uses TRBV7-9 with TRBJ2-2; tentative D call: TRBD1 (5 bases). CDR1 and CDR2 from the germline V gene are SEHNR and FQNEAQ (reference sequence). With 7 bases removed from V and 0 bases from J, the gap between germline ends came to 12 bases. The CDR3 is 15 residues long. The CDR3 nucleotides read TGTGCCAGCATCGACGGACATACGAACACCGGGGAGCTGTTTTTT. It encodes CASIDGHTNTGELFF.

The rearrangement links TRBV7-9 to TRBJ1-2, with a tentative D call TRBD1 (6 bases). The germline V gene encodes CDR1 SEHNR and CDR2 FQNEAQ (reference sequence). The CDR3 is 14 residues long. Deletions cut 5 bases from V and 4 bases from J, with 14 bases between. The CDR3 coding sequence is TGTGCCAGCAGCCCCAGGGGATGGATCTATGGCTACACCTTC. This gives the protein CASSPRGWIYGYTF.